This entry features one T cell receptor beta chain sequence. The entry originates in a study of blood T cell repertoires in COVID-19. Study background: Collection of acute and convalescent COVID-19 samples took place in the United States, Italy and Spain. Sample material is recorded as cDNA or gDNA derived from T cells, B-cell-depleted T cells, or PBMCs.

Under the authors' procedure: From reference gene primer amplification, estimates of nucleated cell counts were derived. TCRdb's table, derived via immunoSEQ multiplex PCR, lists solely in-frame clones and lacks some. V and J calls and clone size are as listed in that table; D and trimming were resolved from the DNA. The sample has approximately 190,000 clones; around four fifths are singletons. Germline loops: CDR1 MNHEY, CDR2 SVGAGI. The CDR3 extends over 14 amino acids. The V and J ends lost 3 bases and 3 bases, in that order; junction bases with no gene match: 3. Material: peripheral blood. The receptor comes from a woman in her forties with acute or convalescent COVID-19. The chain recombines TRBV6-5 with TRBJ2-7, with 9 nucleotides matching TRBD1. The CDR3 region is CASSYVGQGYEQYF. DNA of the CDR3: TGTGCCAGCAGTTATGTGGGACAGGGCTACGAGCAGTACTTC.